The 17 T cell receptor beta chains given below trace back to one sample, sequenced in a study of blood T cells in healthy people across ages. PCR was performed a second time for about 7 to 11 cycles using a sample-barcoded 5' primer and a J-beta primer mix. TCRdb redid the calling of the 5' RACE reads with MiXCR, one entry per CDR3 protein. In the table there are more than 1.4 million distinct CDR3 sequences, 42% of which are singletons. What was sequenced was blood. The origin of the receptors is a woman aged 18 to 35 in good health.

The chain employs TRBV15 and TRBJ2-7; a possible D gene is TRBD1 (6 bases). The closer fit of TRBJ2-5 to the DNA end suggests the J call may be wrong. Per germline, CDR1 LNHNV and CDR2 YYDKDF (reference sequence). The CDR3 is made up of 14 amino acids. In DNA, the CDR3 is TGTGCCACCAGCAGAGTTGACAGGTCGAAGACCCAGTACTTC. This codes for CATSRVDRSKTQYF.

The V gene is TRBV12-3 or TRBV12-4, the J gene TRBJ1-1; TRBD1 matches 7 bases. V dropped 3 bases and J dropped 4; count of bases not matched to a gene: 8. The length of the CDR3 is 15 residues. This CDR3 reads CASSLSRGSGTEAFF. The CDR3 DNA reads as TGTGCCAGCAGTTTGAGCAGGGGGAGTGGCACTGAAGCTTTCTTT.

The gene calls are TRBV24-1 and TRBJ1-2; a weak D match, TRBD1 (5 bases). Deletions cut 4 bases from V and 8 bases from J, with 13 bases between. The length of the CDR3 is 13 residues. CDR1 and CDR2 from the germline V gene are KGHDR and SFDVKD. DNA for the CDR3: TGTGCCACCAGTGACGTTGGGGGGGTAGGCTACACCTTC. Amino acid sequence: CATSDVGGVGYTF.

Here the CDR3 reads CASSSPAGGVYGYTF. DNA for the CDR3: TGTGCCAGCAGCAGCCCGGCTGGGGGCGTCTATGGCTACACCTTC. The chain links TRBV7-9 to TRBJ1-2; a weak D match, TRBD1 (6 bases). Germline V gene sequence: CDR1 SEHNR, CDR2 FQNEAQ (reference sequence). Trimming removed 5 bases at V and 4 bases at J, with 17 bases between. The CDR3 sequence is 15 residues long.

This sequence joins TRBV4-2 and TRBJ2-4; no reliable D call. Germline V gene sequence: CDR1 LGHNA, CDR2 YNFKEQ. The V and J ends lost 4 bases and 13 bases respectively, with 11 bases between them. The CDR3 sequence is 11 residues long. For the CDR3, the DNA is TGTGCCAGCAGCCGAGATTCGGAGCAGTACTTC. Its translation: CASSRDSEQYF.

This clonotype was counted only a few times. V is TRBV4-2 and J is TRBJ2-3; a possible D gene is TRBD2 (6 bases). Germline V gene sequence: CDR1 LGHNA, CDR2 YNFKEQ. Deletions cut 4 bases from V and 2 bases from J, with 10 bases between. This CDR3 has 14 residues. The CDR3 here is CASSPRGDTDTQYF. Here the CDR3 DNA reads TGTGCCAGCAGCCCGCGGGGTGACACAGATACGCAGTATTTT.

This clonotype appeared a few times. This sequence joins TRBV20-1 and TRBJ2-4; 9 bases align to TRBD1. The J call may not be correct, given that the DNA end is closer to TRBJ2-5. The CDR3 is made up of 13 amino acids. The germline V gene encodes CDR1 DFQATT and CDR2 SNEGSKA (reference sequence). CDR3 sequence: CSARDRVGETQYF. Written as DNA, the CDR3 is TGCAGTGCTCGGGACAGGGTGGGTGAGACCCAGTACTTC.

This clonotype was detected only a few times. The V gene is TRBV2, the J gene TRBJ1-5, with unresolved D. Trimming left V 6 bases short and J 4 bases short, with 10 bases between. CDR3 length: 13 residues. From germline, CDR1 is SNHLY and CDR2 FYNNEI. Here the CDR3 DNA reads TGTGCCAGCAGGGGTGGTCAGAATCAGCCCCAGCATTTT. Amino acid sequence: CASRGGQNQPQHF.

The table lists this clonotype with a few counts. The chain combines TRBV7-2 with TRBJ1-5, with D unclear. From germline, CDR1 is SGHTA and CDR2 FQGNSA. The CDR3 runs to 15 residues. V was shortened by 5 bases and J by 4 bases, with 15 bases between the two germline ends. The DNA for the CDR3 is TGTGCCAGCAGCCCGGACGGACTGGCGAATCAGCCCCAGCATTTT. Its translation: CASSPDGLANQPQHF.

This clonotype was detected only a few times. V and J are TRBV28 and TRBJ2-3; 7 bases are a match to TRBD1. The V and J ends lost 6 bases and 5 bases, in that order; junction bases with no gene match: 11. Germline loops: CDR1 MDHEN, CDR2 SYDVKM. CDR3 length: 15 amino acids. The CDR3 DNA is TGTGCCAGCAGCCGCCAGGGGGTCGGAGGAGATACGCAGTATTTT. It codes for CASSRQGVGGDTQYF.

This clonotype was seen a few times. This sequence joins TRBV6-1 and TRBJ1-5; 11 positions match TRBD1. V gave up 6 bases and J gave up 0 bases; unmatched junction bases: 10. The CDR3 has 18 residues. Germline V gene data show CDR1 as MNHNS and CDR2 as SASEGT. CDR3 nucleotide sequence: TGTGCCAGCAGCCGGGGACAGGGGGATTATTATAGCAATCAGCCCCAGCATTTT. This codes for CASSRGQGDYYSNQPQHF.

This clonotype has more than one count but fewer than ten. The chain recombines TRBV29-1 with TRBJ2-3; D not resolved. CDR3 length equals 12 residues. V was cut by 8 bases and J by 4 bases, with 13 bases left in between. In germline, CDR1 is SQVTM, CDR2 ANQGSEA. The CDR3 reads CSLLPAADTQYF. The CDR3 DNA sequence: TGCAGCCTTCTCCCTGCCGCAGATACGCAGTATTTT.

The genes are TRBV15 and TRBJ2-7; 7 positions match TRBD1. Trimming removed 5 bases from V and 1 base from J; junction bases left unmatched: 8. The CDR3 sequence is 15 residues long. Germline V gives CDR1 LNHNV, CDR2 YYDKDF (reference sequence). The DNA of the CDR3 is TGTGCCACCAGCCAAGGGACAGAACCTTCCTACGAGCAGTACTTC. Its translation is CATSQGTEPSYEQYF.

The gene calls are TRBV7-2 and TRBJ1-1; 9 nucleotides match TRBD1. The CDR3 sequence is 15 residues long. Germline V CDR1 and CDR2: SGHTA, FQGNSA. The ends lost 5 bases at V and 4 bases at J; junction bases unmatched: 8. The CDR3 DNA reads TGTGCCAGCAGCCCTGGGACAGGGTCCCGCACTGAAGCTTTCTTT. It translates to CASSPGTGSRTEAFF.

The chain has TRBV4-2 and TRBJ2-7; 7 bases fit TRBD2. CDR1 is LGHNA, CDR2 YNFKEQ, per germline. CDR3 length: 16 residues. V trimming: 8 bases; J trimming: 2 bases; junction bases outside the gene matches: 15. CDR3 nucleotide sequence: TGTGCCAGCGGCCTCAGAAGCGAGGCGGGAGCCTACGAGCAGTACTTC. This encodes CASGLRSEAGAYEQYF.

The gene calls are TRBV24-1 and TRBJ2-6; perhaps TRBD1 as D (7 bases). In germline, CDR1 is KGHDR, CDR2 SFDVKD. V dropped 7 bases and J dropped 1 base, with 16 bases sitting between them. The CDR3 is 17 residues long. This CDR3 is CATSDGRGESGANVLTF. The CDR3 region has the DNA TGTGCCACCAGCGACGGCAGGGGGGAATCTGGGGCCAACGTCCTGACTTTC.

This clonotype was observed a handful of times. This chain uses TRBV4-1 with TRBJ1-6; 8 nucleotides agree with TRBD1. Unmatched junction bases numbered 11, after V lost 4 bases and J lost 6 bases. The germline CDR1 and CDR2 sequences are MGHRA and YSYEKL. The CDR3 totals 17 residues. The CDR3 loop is CASSPRGWQGANSPLHF. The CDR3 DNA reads TGCGCCAGCAGCCCCCGAGGGTGGCAGGGGGCTAATTCACCCCTCCACTTT.